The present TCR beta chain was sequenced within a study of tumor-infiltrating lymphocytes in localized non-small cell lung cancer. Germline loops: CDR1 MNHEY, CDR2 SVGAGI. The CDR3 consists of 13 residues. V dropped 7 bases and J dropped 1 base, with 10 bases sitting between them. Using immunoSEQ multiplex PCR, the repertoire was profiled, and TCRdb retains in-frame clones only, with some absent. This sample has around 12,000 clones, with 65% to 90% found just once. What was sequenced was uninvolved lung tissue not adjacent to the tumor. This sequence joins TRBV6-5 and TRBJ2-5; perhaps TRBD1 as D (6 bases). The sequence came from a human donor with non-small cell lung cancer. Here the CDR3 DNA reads TGTGCCAGCAAGGGGGTCAGCCAAGAGACCCAGTACTTC. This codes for CASKGVSQETQYF.